Each of the 17 T cell receptor beta chains below was sequenced from the same sample in a study of response to subunit inactivated influenza vaccine. TCRdb independently ran MiXCR on the RT-PCR reads; one entry per CDR3 protein. This sample has about 520,000 distinct CDR3 sequences, with roughly 27% found just once. This specimen was CD4+ T cells sorted from PBMCs, taken approximately 5 days after vaccination. The receptors come from a man aged 45-60 years who received an inactivated influenza vaccine.

This clonotype was seen more than once but under ten times. This sequence joins TRBV6-5 and TRBJ2-1; D call uncertain. Germline CDR1 MNHEY, CDR2 SVGAGI. The CDR3 sequence is 13 residues long. Trimming left V 0 bases short and J 5 bases short, with 5 bases between. The DNA for the CDR3 is TGTGCCAGCAGTTACTCGGGAAACAATGAGCAGTTCTTC. It encodes CASSYSGNNEQFF.

This clonotype was counted at least ten times. This chain joins TRBV12-3 or TRBV12-4 and TRBJ1-5; D remains ambiguous. The V gene lost 3 bases and the J gene lost 5 bases, with 8 bases spanning the gap. This CDR3 has 13 amino acids. In nucleotides, the CDR3 is TGTGCCAGCAGTTTTAACCGGGATCAGCCCCAGCATTTT. This encodes CASSFNRDQPQHF.

The V call is TRBV11-2, the J call TRBJ2-7; D may be TRBD2 (5 bases). There are 15 residues in the CDR3. The V end lost 4 bases, the J end lost 1 base, and 14 bases lay between the germline ends. The germline V gene has CDR1 SGHAT and CDR2 FQNNGV. CDR3 amino acids: CASSSYRGSSYEQYF. The DNA of the CDR3 is TGTGCCAGCAGCTCATACCGCGGGTCGTCCTACGAGCAGTACTTC.

The rearrangement uses TRBV5-5 and TRBJ1-2; TRBD1 aligns across 8 bases. Germline trimming cut 4 bases from V and 6 bases from J; bases unmatched to any gene: 5. The length of the CDR3 is 13 residues. The germline CDR1 and CDR2 sequences are SGHKS and YYEKEE (reference sequence). Here the CDR3 DNA reads TGTGCCAGCAGCCACAGGACAGGGCATGGCTACACCTTC. This sequence encodes CASSHRTGHGYTF. Complete variable domain (other parts from reference TRBV5-5 and TRBJ1-2): DAGVTQSPTHLIKTRGQQVTLRCSPISGHKSVSWYQQVLGQGPQFIFQYYEKEERGRGNFPDRFSARQFPNYSSELNVNALLLGDSALYLCASSHRTGHGYTFGSGTRLTVV.

The chain employs TRBV27 and TRBJ1-1; the D is unclear. The V end was cut by 5 bases, the J end by 4 bases, with 14 bases between. This CDR3 is built from 14 residues. Germline CDR1 MNHEY, CDR2 SMNVEV (reference sequence). The CDR3 spells CASSVRAQATEAFF. The DNA of the CDR3 is TGTGCCAGCAGTGTGCGGGCTCAGGCCACTGAAGCTTTCTTT.

A few counts support this clonotype. The CDR3 region has the DNA TGTGCCAGCAGTTATTCGTCTGGTGGGGTAGCGGAAAACATTCAGTACTTC. It yields the protein CASSYSSGGVAENIQYF. The chain links TRBV6-2 or TRBV6-3 to TRBJ2-4; D might be TRBD2 (6 bases). The V and J ends lost 3 bases and 5 bases respectively, with 20 bases between them. This CDR3 region has 17 residues. Germline lookup yields CDR1 MNHEY and CDR2 SVGEGT.

The chain carries TRBV18 and TRBJ2-6; D tentatively fits TRBD1 or TRBD2 (7 bases each). V was pared by 3 bases and J by 2 bases, with 20 bases between. This CDR3 contains 19 residues. Per germline, CDR1 KGHSH and CDR2 LQKENI. The CDR3 here is CASSPVLGGGVPGANVLTF. Here the CDR3 DNA reads TGTGCCAGCTCACCCGTCCTGGGAGGGGGCGTACCTGGGGCCAACGTCCTGACTTTC.

This CDR3 is CASSPHPMEGYTF. The CDR3 DNA reads as TGTGCCAGCTCACCCCACCCAATGGAAGGCTACACCTTC. The V and J genes are TRBV18 and TRBJ1-2; no reliable D call. This CDR3 spans 13 amino acids. V lost 3 bases and J lost 8, with 13 bases in between. Per germline, CDR1 KGHSH and CDR2 LQKENI.

This clonotype was picked up many times. This chain joins TRBV5-1 and TRBJ1-1; 8 positions agree with TRBD1. J gave up 5 bases and V 2 bases, and 5 bases lay outside the gene matches. The germline V gene encodes CDR1 SGHRS and CDR2 YFSETQ. The CDR3 extends over 14 amino acids. The CDR3 DNA reads TGCGCCAGCAGCTTTACTACAGGGGGGACTGAAGCTTTCTTT. Residues: CASSFTTGGTEAFF.

This clonotype was seen only a few times. This sequence joins TRBV5-1 and TRBJ2-7, with 7 positions matching TRBD1. Losses at the gene ends were 0 bases for V and 2 bases for J; bases not matched to a gene: 5. The CDR3 sequence is 15 residues long. Germline V CDR1 and CDR2: SGHRS, YFSETQ. CDR3 loop: CASSLEQGTPYEQYF. CDR3 nucleotide sequence: TGCGCCAGCAGCTTGGAACAGGGGACCCCCTACGAGCAGTACTTC.

Remarks on this clonotype: Sequence at one end of the junction differs from germline and may be a read error. The V call is TRBV29-1, the J call TRBJ2-1; TRBD2 aligns across 7 bases. This CDR3 is 10 amino acids long. The germline V gene has CDR1 SQVTM and CDR2 ANQGSEA. CDR3 protein: CSVVGGERFF. Written as DNA, the CDR3 is TGCAGCGTTGTGGGAGGGGAGCGGTTCTTC.

The CDR3 region is CASSHRDRFQNEQFF. In nucleotides, the CDR3 is TGTGCCAGCAGCCACCGGGACAGGTTCCAAAATGAGCAGTTCTTC. The chain joins TRBV6-2 or TRBV6-3 to TRBJ2-1; 8 bases are shared with TRBD1. V shed 6 bases, J shed 7 bases, and the junction held 11 bases outside the gene matches. Germline V CDR1 and CDR2: MNHEY, SVGEGT. This CDR3 spans 15 amino acids.

This clonotype came up once. V is TRBV10-3 and J is TRBJ2-5; 8 bases are a match to TRBD1. The CDR3 has 14 residues. With 3 bases clipped from V and 4 bases from J, the junction kept 4 bases outside the gene matches. Germline assignment: CDR1 ENHRY and CDR2 SYGVKD. CDR3 DNA sequence: TGTGCCATCAGTGACAGGGGGCGCGGAGAGACCCAGTACTTC. It translates to CAISDRGRGETQYF.

This clonotype was counted a few times. The chain has TRBV5-5 and TRBJ1-1, with 7 bases identical to TRBD1. The CDR3 consists of 15 residues. The trim removed 0 bases at V and 5 bases at J, leaving 7 bases unmatched. Germline V CDR1 and CDR2: SGHKS, YYEKEE (reference sequence). Here the CDR3 reads CASSLEGAGWTEAFF. The CDR3 coding sequence is TGTGCCAGCAGCTTGGAGGGGGCGGGGTGGACTGAAGCTTTCTTT.

This clonotype was detected only a few times. The rearrangement joins TRBV15 to TRBJ2-7; D is uncertain. This CDR3 region has 15 residues. From germline, CDR1 is LNHNV and CDR2 YYDKDF (reference sequence). V lost 8 bases, J lost 2 bases, and 19 bases lay in between. CDR3: CATGSSLARTYEQYF. For the CDR3, the DNA is TGTGCCACCGGATCCTCCCTGGCGCGAACCTACGAGCAGTACTTC.

This clonotype was observed a handful of times. The gene calls are TRBV2 and TRBJ2-3, with D uncertain. This CDR3 comprises 14 residues. V lost 7 bases, J lost 0 bases, and 11 bases lay in between. Germline CDR1 reads SNHLY; CDR2 reads FYNNEI. The CDR3 loop is CASTILPSTDTQYF. As DNA, the CDR3 is TGTGCCAGCACAATATTGCCAAGCACAGATACGCAGTATTTT.

There are many counts of this clonotype. This chain connects TRBV6-1 to TRBJ1-4; TRBD1 matches at 7 bases. Germline V gives CDR1 MNHNS, CDR2 SASEGT. The CDR3 is 15 amino acids. V was clipped by 6 bases and J by 5 bases; unmatched bases: 9. CDR3 amino acids: CASSDRTGLNEKLFF. CDR3 coding DNA: TGTGCCAGCAGCGACCGGACAGGTCTAAATGAAAAACTGTTTTTT.